Following are 18 T cell receptor beta chains from one sample sequenced in a study of tumor-infiltrating lymphocytes in primary liver carcinoma. Extraction of RNA together with DNA used about 17-30 mg of unsorted bulk tissue. From about 0.45 ug total RNA, TCR beta cDNA was generated with a primer in the constant region. ARM-PCR was slightly modified, and three nested multiplex PCR rounds with it gave rise to the TCR beta libraries. The first two PCR rounds used TRBV1-TRBV30 primers with a Cbeta primer, 9 to 11 cycles each. MiXCR was run by TCRdb on the multiplex PCR reads, yielding one entry per CDR3 protein. The sample comprises some 130,000 distinct CDR3 sequences, under 70% of which are singletons, and about 8% rests with the top ten. Sample: tumor-adjacent normal liver tissue. The receptors stem from a woman aged 60 to 75 with primary liver carcinoma and hepatitis B virus infection.

About this clonotype itself: One end of the junction varies from germline; a read error may be responsible. This chain joins TRBV29-1 and TRBJ2-7, with 7 bases identical to TRBD1. The CDR3 extends over 16 amino acids. Germline V gene data show CDR1 as SQVTM and CDR2 as ANQGSEA. Written as DNA, the CDR3 is TGCAGTGTTGAAGTCATGTTTGGGACAGTGGCCAACGAGCAGTACTTC. This sequence encodes CSVEVMFGTVANEQYF.

On this clonotype itself: The germline gene is not matched at one end of the junction; a read error may be the cause. The chain joins TRBV6-6 to TRBJ2-5; D ambiguous. The CDR3 has 15 amino acids. Germline V gene lookup returns CDR1 MNHNY and CDR2 SVGAGI (reference sequence). The CDR3 spells CASSPPGSNQEAQYF. The CDR3 DNA reads as TGTGCTAGCAGCCCCCCTGGATCGAACCAAGAGGCCCAGTACTTC.

With respect to this clonotype: Germline and junction disagree at one end, which may indicate a read error. The chain uses TRBV4-2 and TRBJ2-6, with a possible D match to TRBD1 (5 bases). Germline lookup yields CDR1 LGHNA and CDR2 YNFKEQ. The CDR3 length is 17 residues. The CDR3 spells CASSTSPLASGAKVLSF. The CDR3 nucleotides are TGCGCCAGCAGCACCTCACCCCTCGCGTCTGGGGCCAAAGTCCTGAGTTTC.

As for this clonotype: A much larger clone is a single base away; this may be a read error. V is TRBV5-4 and J is TRBJ2-7; possibly TRBD1 or TRBD2 for D (5 bases each). The CDR3 length is 14 residues. In germline, CDR1 is SGHNT, CDR2 YYREEE (reference sequence). Trimming took off 4 bases at V and 0 bases at J, with 11 bases between the two ends. The CDR3 sequence: CASSPGTISYEQYF. The CDR3 bases are TGTGCCAGCAGCCCGGGGACGATCTCCTACGAGCAGTACTTC.

Concerning this clonotype: One junction end does not reproduce the germline sequence, and a read error may be involved. The chain's CDR3 is CPSSRDQGSSNEQYF. CDR3 sequence (DNA): TGTCCCAGCAGTCGAGATCAGGGATCCTCCAACGAGCAGTACTTC. The chain carries TRBV4-2 and TRBJ2-7, with D possibly being TRBD1 (5 bases). Germline V gene data show CDR1 as LGHNA and CDR2 as YNFKEQ. The CDR3 length is 15 residues.

This clonotype was counted a single time. An end of the junction does not agree with germline; a read error may underlie this. The chain uses TRBV11-2 and TRBJ1-1, with D possibly being TRBD1 (5 bases). This CDR3 comprises 14 residues. Germline-derived CDR1 and CDR2 are SGHAT and FQNNGV. In DNA form, the CDR3 reads TGTGCCATCAGCTTCAGGGTTACGAACAGTGAAGCTTTCTTT. This encodes CAISFRVTNSEAFF.

As for this clonotype: A read error may account for a junction end that differs from germline. The chain employs TRBV11-2 and TRBJ2-1; D is possibly TRBD2 (6 bases). The CDR3 spans 14 residues. Germline-derived CDR1 and CDR2 are SGHAT and FQNNGV. CDR3 in DNA: TGTGCCAGCAGCTTACACGGGAGTCTCAATGAGCAGCTCTTC. It encodes CASSLHGSLNEQLF. The entire variable domain, with the rest obtained from reference TRBV11-2 and TRBJ2-1, is as follows: EAGVAQSPRYKIIEKRQSVAFWCNPISGHATLYWYQQILGQGPKLLIQFQNNGVVDDSQLPKDRFSAERLKGVDSTLKIQPAKLEDSAVYLCASSLHGSLNEQLFGPGTRLTVL.

Turning to this clonotype: A read error may account for a junction end that differs from germline. This chain links TRBV12-3 or TRBV12-4 with TRBJ1-1, with a tentative D call TRBD1 (6 bases). The CDR3 totals 16 residues. The CDR3 DNA reads as TGTGCCGGCAGTTTACCGGGGGGGGCGCCTAGCACTGAAGCGTTCTTT. This sequence encodes CAGSLPGGAPSTEAFF.

The rearrangement uses TRBV10-3 and TRBJ2-1; TRBD1 might be the D (5 bases). There are 14 residues in the CDR3. Germline CDR1 is ENHRY and CDR2 is SYGVKD. The V gene lost 5 bases and the J gene lost 11 bases, with 19 bases spanning the gap. CDR3 coding DNA: TGTGCCATCAGTCCCACGGCGACCAGGGATAAGCAGTTCTTC. Translating it yields CAISPTATRDKQFF.

This chain uses TRBV29-1 with TRBJ2-3; 10 nucleotides line up with TRBD2. This CDR3 is built from 14 residues. The germline gives CDR1 SQVTM, CDR2 ANQGSEA. The trim removed 8 bases at V and 5 bases at J, leaving 10 bases unmatched. CDR3 region: CSLTGTSDRDTQYF. Here the CDR3 DNA reads TGCAGCCTTACCGGGACTAGCGACAGAGATACGCAGTATTTT.

This clonotype ranks as medium-sized (0.01 to 0.1%). This sequence joins TRBV11-1 and TRBJ1-1, with D hard to call. In germline, CDR1 is SGHAT, CDR2 FQDESV (reference sequence). The ends were cut back, 5 bases at V and 0 bases at J, with 10 bases in the middle. This CDR3 spans 14 amino acids. DNA for the CDR3: TGTGCCAGCAGCCTAATGTCCCTGAACACTGAAGCTTTCTTT. This codes for CASSLMSLNTEAFF.

Regarding this clonotype: With a much larger clone just one base away, this may be a read error. The J gene is TRBJ2-3, the V gene TRBV7-9; unclear D gene. This CDR3 spans 13 amino acids. CDR1 is SEHNR and CDR2 is FQNEAQ in the germline V gene (reference sequence). The CDR3 DNA reads TGTGCCGGCAGCTTAGGGAGCACAGATACGCAGTATTTT. As protein: CAGSLGSTDTQYF.

Turning to this clonotype: One end of the junction is discordant with germline, which a read error may explain. This chain links TRBV7-8 with TRBJ1-1, with D possibly being TRBD1 (5 bases). The germline V gene has CDR1 SGHVS and CDR2 FQNEAQ. The CDR3 is made up of 14 amino acids. CDR3 sequence reads: CVSRLGGGTQSIFF. The CDR3 nucleotides read TGTGTCAGCCGCTTAGGAGGAGGGACTCAATCCATTTTCTTT.

The V and J genes are TRBV12-3 or TRBV12-4 and TRBJ2-7; a possible D gene is TRBD1 (6 bases). V lost 1 base to trimming and J lost 6 bases, with 16 bases between them. The CDR3 is 15 amino acids. The CDR3 here is CASSLVRQVNCEQYF. In DNA, the CDR3 is TGTGCCAGCAGTTTAGTCCGACAGGTCAACTGCGAGCAGTACTTC.

A remark on this clonotype: Mismatch with germline at one junction end may stem from a read error. The chain uses TRBV11-2 and TRBJ1-1, with D possibly being TRBD1 (5 bases). Germline CDR1 and CDR2: SGHAT and FQNNGV. The CDR3 is 20 amino acids. CDR3 sequence (DNA): TGTGCGAGCAGCCCACGTCAGCACGGACACCTTCGCTTTTGGGACTATGAAGCTTTCTTT. Amino acids: CASSPRQHGHLRFWDYEAFF.

As to this clonotype: The junction departs from germline at one end; a sequencing error may be responsible. The J gene is TRBJ2-1, the V gene TRBV5-8; D not resolved. Germline V lookup: CDR1 SGHTS, CDR2 YDEGEE. This CDR3 contains 15 residues. The CDR3 sequence: CASGLGTPLYNEQFF. CDR3 coding DNA: TGTGCCAGCGGCTTGGGTACTCCCTTGTACAATGAGCAATTCTTC.

In its sample, this clonotype was seen many times. The chain uses TRBV12-3 or TRBV12-4 and TRBJ1-2; unclear D gene. V was trimmed by 1 base and J by 4 bases, leaving 7 bases between them. The CDR3 runs 13 residues. CDR3 sequence reads: CASSLGWIYGYTF. The CDR3 DNA is TGTGCCAGCAGTTTAGGGTGGATCTATGGCTACACCTTC.

This clonotype was seen once. Because the CDR3 is missing its conserved closing phenylalanine or tryptophan, this is likely a read error. V and J are TRBV29-1 and TRBJ1-2; tentatively, D is TRBD1 (5 bases). Between the trimmed V and J ends, which lost 6 bases and 8 bases, there was a span of 13 bases. The CDR3 covers 11 residues. Looked up from germline, CDR1 is SQVTM and CDR2 is ANQGSEA. Written as DNA, the CDR3 is TGCAGCGTCAAGGTCAGGGAAGGCTACACCATC. Its protein is CSVKVREGYTI.